A selection of T cell receptor beta chains follows, all from one sample in a study of cytomegalovirus exposure and HLA in healthy donors. Sequencing used immunoSEQ multiplex PCR; TCRdb keeps in-frame clones, though not all of them. Of some 130,000 clones in the sample, over 60% were seen once. Specimen: PBMCs. These receptors were obtained from a man aged 35 to 55 in good health and CMV-seronegative. Both conserved end residues are part of each CDR3. D genes are given only for firm matches. Where a row states a size, it is once, few, many or the class of an expanded clone; other rows omit it.

clone_size j_call d_call v_call cdr3_nt cdr3_aa
NA TRBJ2-3 TRBD2 TRBV9 TGTGCCAGCAGCGTAGCCAGGACCGGGGGGGCAGATACGCAGTATTTT CASSVARTGGADTQYF
NA TRBJ2-5 TRBD2 TRBV6-6 TGTGCCAGCAATATAGCGGGGGGGTGGGAGACCCAGTACTTC CASNIAGGWETQYF
NA TRBJ2-7 TRBD2 TRBV28 TGTGCCAGCAGTTTAAGTTCGGGACTATCCTTGAGCGAGCAGTACTTC CASSLSSGLSLSEQYF
NA TRBJ2-1 TRBD2 TRBV4-1 TGCGCCAGCAGCCAAGACGGGGGGTCCCTGAGCTCCTACAATGAGCAGTTCTTC CASSQDGGSLSSYNEQFF
NA TRBJ2-7 NA TRBV7-6 TGTGCCAGCAGCTTAGCACCCGGGGGGCTAGCGGAAGGATCCTACGAGCAGTACTTC CASSLAPGGLAEGSYEQYF
few TRBJ2-1 NA TRBV5-1 TGCGCCAGCAGCTTGACAACGCCTCAGGGACTGCATTCCTACAATGAGCAGTTCTTC CASSLTTPQGLHSYNEQFF
NA TRBJ2-5 TRBD1 TRBV19 TGTGCCAGTAGCCTTTGGGGACAGGGGGCGCGAGAGACCCAGTACTTC CASSLWGQGARETQYF
NA TRBJ2-3 TRBD1 TRBV18 TGTGCCAGCTCACCACAAGAATCCGGGACAGGGGTGGGCACAGATACGCAGTATTTT CASSPQESGTGVGTDTQYF
few TRBJ1-1 NA TRBV30 TGTGCCTGGAGTGTAACCGCCAACGGAGCTTTCTTT CAWSVTANGAFF
NA TRBJ1-4 NA TRBV6-5 TGTGCCAGCAGTTACTCCGGCGGCAGAAATGAAAAACTGTTTTTT CASSYSGGRNEKLFF
NA TRBJ2-2 NA TRBV23-1 TGCGCCAGCAGTCAATCGCGTCTGGGCAGGGGGGACACCGGGGAGCTGTTTTTT CASSQSRLGRGDTGELFF
NA TRBJ1-6 NA TRBV2 TGTGCCAGCAGTGAAGCATCCCAGTATAATTCACCCCTCCACTTT CASSEASQYNSPLHF
NA TRBJ1-2 TRBD1 TRBV19 TGTGCCAGTAGTATTTGGGGACAGGGGGCCGTTGGCTACACCTTC CASSIWGQGAVGYTF
NA TRBJ2-5 TRBD1 TRBV30 TGTGCCTGGAGCACCAGGGGGGAGACCCAGTACTTC CAWSTRGETQYF
NA TRBJ1-1 NA TRBV4-1 TGCGCCAGCAGCCTACTTGGGCAGGGGAACACTGAAGCTTTCTTT CASSLLGQGNTEAFF
NA TRBJ1-2 TRBD1 TRBV6-1 TGTGCCAGCAGTGAACTTGGGTCAGGGGGCATTTGGGGCTACACCTTC CASSELGSGGIWGYTF
NA TRBJ1-1 NA TRBV18 TGTGCCAGCTCACCAGGGGAGGGGAGGACTGAAGCTTTCTTT CASSPGEGRTEAFF
once TRBJ1-1 NA TRBV2 TGTGCCAGCAATATACAGGGTCACACTGAAGCTTTCTTT CASNIQGHTEAFF
NA TRBJ2-5 TRBD1 TRBV5-6 TGTGCCAGCAGACAAGCGACAGGGTACCAAGAGACCCAGTACTTC CASRQATGYQETQYF
NA TRBJ2-7 TRBD1 TRBV5-1 TGCGCCAGCAGCGTACCGGGACAGGGAACGTACGAGCAGTACTTC CASSVPGQGTYEQYF
NA TRBJ2-5 TRBD2 TRBV7-6 TGTGCCAGCAGCTGGGCCTCAATAGCGGGGGTAGAGACCCAGTACTTC CASSWASIAGVETQYF
NA TRBJ2-5 NA TRBV19 TGTGCCAGTAAAGACACGGAGACCCAGTACTTC CASKDTETQYF
NA TRBJ2-3 NA TRBV6-5 TGTGCCAGCAGTTATGGGCACTCGTTAGATCGTACGCAGTATTTT CASSYGHSLDRTQYF
NA TRBJ2-5 NA TRBV19 TGTGCCAGTACCCCCACCTTGGGGGGGCGGGAGACCCAGTACTTC CASTPTLGGRETQYF
NA TRBJ1-6 NA TRBV5-8 TGTGCCAGCAGCTCCTGGACAGATAATTCACCCCTCCACTTT CASSSWTDNSPLHF
NA TRBJ1-3 NA TRBV19 TGTGCCACTTCCTCGGAGGACACCATATATTTT CATSSEDTIYF